Listed below are T cell receptor beta chains from one sample, sequenced in a study of cytomegalovirus exposure and HLA in healthy donors. The data were produced by immunoSEQ multiplex PCR, yet TCRdb's version contains in-frame clones alone and is incomplete. The table shows over 150,000 clones, with roughly 77% occurring only once. The sequenced sample consisted of PBMCs. The source of these receptors is a woman between 40 and 50 years old in good health and CMV-seropositive. CDR3s leave out the opening cysteine and the closing phenylalanine or tryptophan.

cdr3_aa: ASSPGGGRNTEAF
v_call: TRBV5-1
cdr3_length: 13
j_call: TRBJ1-1

cdr3_aa: ASSQDSGGRGSYEQY
v_call: TRBV4-2
cdr3_length: 15
j_call: -

cdr3_aa: ATGTSGGRADTQY
v_call: TRBV10-3
cdr3_length: 13
j_call: TRBJ2-3

cdr3_aa: ASSGMGQGSYEQY
v_call: TRBV4-1
cdr3_length: 13
j_call: TRBJ2-7

cdr3_aa: ASSPRLAAFQETQY
v_call: TRBV7-9
cdr3_length: 14
j_call: TRBJ2-5

cdr3_aa: SSSLGFVGGVVNEQF
v_call: TRBV7-9
cdr3_length: 15
j_call: TRBJ2-1

cdr3_aa: AWSAGGSSYEQY
v_call: TRBV30
cdr3_length: 12
j_call: -

cdr3_aa: ASSRRTDGSDEQY
v_call: TRBV27
cdr3_length: 13
j_call: TRBJ2-7

cdr3_aa: ASSLNSGGSRYEQY
v_call: TRBV11-3
cdr3_length: 14
j_call: TRBJ2-7

cdr3_aa: AWSPRFAGGYEQY
v_call: TRBV30
cdr3_length: 13
j_call: TRBJ2-7

cdr3_aa: ASSSLDRANYGYT
v_call: TRBV19
cdr3_length: 13
j_call: TRBJ1-2

cdr3_aa: ASSQDLEGTEAF
v_call: TRBV4-3
cdr3_length: 12
j_call: TRBJ1-1

cdr3_aa: ASSLARMNTEAF
v_call: TRBV11-3
cdr3_length: 12
j_call: TRBJ1-1

cdr3_aa: AWSPSSHNEQF
v_call: TRBV30
cdr3_length: 11
j_call: TRBJ2-1

cdr3_aa: AWSPQDKETQY
v_call: TRBV30
cdr3_length: 11
j_call: TRBJ2-5

cdr3_aa: ASSVEETQY
v_call: TRBV2
cdr3_length: 9
j_call: TRBJ2-5

cdr3_aa: ASSLDPRGSETQY
v_call: TRBV11-2
cdr3_length: 13
j_call: TRBJ2-5

cdr3_aa: ASSLEGASVETQY
v_call: TRBV11-2
cdr3_length: 13
j_call: TRBJ2-5

cdr3_aa: ASSVGLAGGQTSEQF
v_call: TRBV9
cdr3_length: 15
j_call: TRBJ2-1

cdr3_aa: SVDVADTGELF
v_call: TRBV29-1
cdr3_length: 11
j_call: TRBJ2-2

cdr3_aa: ASSESVTDRAPSTDTQY
v_call: TRBV10-1
cdr3_length: 17
j_call: TRBJ2-3

cdr3_aa: AWSYSTDTQY
v_call: TRBV30
cdr3_length: 10
j_call: TRBJ2-3

cdr3_aa: AISESQGSGNQPQH
v_call: TRBV10-3
cdr3_length: 14
j_call: TRBJ1-5

cdr3_aa: ATSRDRFRGSNTGELF
v_call: TRBV15
cdr3_length: 16
j_call: TRBJ2-2

cdr3_aa: AVQDTDTLYTYGYT
v_call: TRBV10-3
cdr3_length: 14
j_call: TRBJ1-2

cdr3_aa: ASSQWSQREGDFEQF
v_call: TRBV4-3
cdr3_length: 15
j_call: TRBJ2-1

cdr3_aa: ASSSWTGNTEAF
v_call: TRBV7-9
cdr3_length: 12
j_call: TRBJ1-1

cdr3_aa: ASSEGTGEETQY
v_call: TRBV6-1
cdr3_length: 12
j_call: TRBJ2-5

cdr3_aa: ASSKGTGGELMNTEAF
v_call: TRBV5-1
cdr3_length: 16
j_call: TRBJ1-1

cdr3_aa: ASSYSRQGTYGYT
v_call: TRBV6-5
cdr3_length: 13
j_call: TRBJ1-2

cdr3_aa: AITPTGANTGELF
v_call: TRBV10-3
cdr3_length: 13
j_call: TRBJ2-2

cdr3_aa: ASSGPLRTGNSPLH
v_call: TRBV2
cdr3_length: 14
j_call: TRBJ1-6

cdr3_aa: ASSLGQGAEAF
v_call: TRBV27
cdr3_length: 11
j_call: TRBJ1-1

cdr3_aa: ASSPRGGGGAGQPQH
v_call: TRBV19
cdr3_length: 15
j_call: TRBJ1-5

cdr3_aa: ASSLITTGTVTGELF
v_call: TRBV7-8
cdr3_length: 15
j_call: TRBJ2-2

cdr3_aa: ASSYGPDSSYEQY
v_call: TRBV6-5
cdr3_length: 13
j_call: TRBJ2-7

cdr3_aa: ASSFWTGGINQPQH
v_call: TRBV7-9
cdr3_length: 14
j_call: TRBJ1-5

cdr3_aa: ASSQWGVDGYT
v_call: TRBV4-3
cdr3_length: 11
j_call: TRBJ1-2

cdr3_aa: ASSLLTGNTYEQY
v_call: TRBV7-6
cdr3_length: 13
j_call: TRBJ2-7

cdr3_aa: ASSKQGGTNSPLH
v_call: TRBV2
cdr3_length: 13
j_call: TRBJ1-6

cdr3_aa: ASAGGEQY
v_call: TRBV9
cdr3_length: 8
j_call: TRBJ2-7

cdr3_aa: ASSLIAGSSYEQY
v_call: TRBV7-8
cdr3_length: 13
j_call: TRBJ2-7

cdr3_aa: AWSLGTGPNYGYT
v_call: TRBV30
cdr3_length: 13
j_call: TRBJ1-2

cdr3_aa: ASSHSRRVQNSPLH
v_call: TRBV4-3
cdr3_length: 14
j_call: TRBJ1-6

cdr3_aa: ASSLTLAGGLETQY
v_call: TRBV5-1
cdr3_length: 14
j_call: TRBJ2-5

cdr3_aa: ASNGAAGGGNEQF
v_call: TRBV7-9
cdr3_length: 13
j_call: TRBJ2-1

cdr3_aa: ASRPTRTGALMNTEAF
v_call: TRBV27
cdr3_length: 16
j_call: TRBJ1-1

cdr3_aa: ASRDTVEQF
v_call: TRBV25-1
cdr3_length: 9
j_call: TRBJ2-1

cdr3_aa: ASSALGQGGRETQY
v_call: TRBV25-1
cdr3_length: 14
j_call: TRBJ2-5

cdr3_aa: SSSYPSGSNTGELF
v_call: TRBV7-9
cdr3_length: 14
j_call: TRBJ2-2

cdr3_aa: ASSPPGGPGTQY
v_call: TRBV6-5
cdr3_length: 12
j_call: TRBJ2-3

cdr3_aa: ASGTGGYEQY
v_call: TRBV10-1
cdr3_length: 10
j_call: TRBJ2-7

cdr3_aa: ASSDASPGAGQY
v_call: TRBV10-2
cdr3_length: 12
j_call: TRBJ2-7